The T cell receptor beta chain under discussion was sequenced for a study of T cell repertoires in cytomegalovirus infection. Study at large: It was the public TCR beta signatures that indicated both CMV infection and matching HLA type. Study-level findings and limits: Ex vivo responses were dominated by HLA-C-restricted CMV-specific TCR beta clonotypes. Identification of carriers of CMV plus the relevant HLA was performed using cumulative public TCR beta family frequency.

This CDR3 comprises 16 residues. In germline, CDR1 is LNHDA, CDR2 SQIVND (reference sequence). The V end was cut by 4 bases, the J end by 0 bases, with 15 bases between. This clonotype was found a few times. Its cognate antigen is unknown. TCRdb reprocessed the reads with MiXCR, giving one entry per CDR3 protein. The table records more than 350,000 distinct CDR3 sequences, approximately 32% of them present only once. The specimen sequenced was PBMCs. The rearrangement joins TRBV19 to TRBJ1-2; perhaps TRBD1 as D (5 bases). The sequence came from a human donor in good health (CMV status not recorded). Some clones in this sample may be carry-over from other donors' samples. This CDR3 reads CASSTSRTGTNYGYTF. The CDR3 region has the DNA TGTGCCAGTAGTACTTCCCGAACAGGCACTAACTATGGCTACACCTTC.